These 25 T cell receptor beta chains came from one sample sequenced in a study of T cell therapy after organ transplantation (dated by TCRdb to 2018 to 2020). Which antigens these TCRs recognize remains unknown. The method behind the library was the immunoSEQ multiplex PCR assay. TCRdb retrieved this table from immuneACCESS and kept in-frame rearrangements only. Not all clones are present; in checked studies, unresolved V genes account for under half, and no reason is known for the remainder. Present in this sample are around 20,000 clones, 84% of which were seen just once. Under 45% of the sample comes from the top ten. What the time point label conveys for this sample: 20-29 weeks after completion of therapy. The starting material was CD8+ T cells from blood, obtained after autologous CMV-specific T cell therapy. All receptors come from a human patient who had received a solid organ transplant and had CMV disease. Where a transplant has occurred, the graft donor may have supplied some of the T cells.

The J gene is TRBJ2-6, the V gene TRBV6-1, with D tentatively TRBD1 (5 bases). The CDR3 is 14 amino acids. Germline CDR1 MNHNS, CDR2 SASEGT. The germline V and J ends were trimmed by 3 bases and 4 bases, with 7 bases remaining between them. The CDR3 is CASSEGLGANVLTF. CDR3 bases: TGTGCCAGCAGTGAGGGGCTCGGGGCCAACGTCCTGACTTTC.

The V call is TRBV5-6, the J call TRBJ1-5; D not certain. Germline V gives CDR1 SGHDT, CDR2 YYEEEE. V lost 6 bases, J lost 4 bases, and 11 bases lay in between. This CDR3 comprises 13 residues. CDR3 region: CASTRGINQPQHF. CDR3 nucleotides: TGTGCCAGCACCCGAGGAATTAATCAGCCCCAGCATTTT.

The J gene is TRBJ2-7, the V gene TRBV20-1; either TRBD1 or TRBD2 may fit D (6 bases each). V was cut by 5 bases and J by 9 bases, with 11 bases left in between. Per the germline V gene, CDR1 is DFQATT and CDR2 is SNEGSKA (reference sequence). CDR3 size: 10 residues. The CDR3 protein is CSAEGGGQYF. CDR3 nucleotides: TGCAGTGCTGAGGGGGGAGGGCAGTACTTC.

The V call is TRBV19, the J call TRBJ1-2; perhaps TRBD1 as D (6 bases). The V gene's germline CDR1 is LNHDA and CDR2 SQIVND (reference sequence). This CDR3 comprises 13 residues. V was pared by 7 bases and J by 4 bases, with 13 bases between. The CDR3 DNA follows: TGTGCCAGTATGGACAGCCCACGCTATGGCTACACCTTC. Protein product: CASMDSPRYGYTF.

The count of this clone is one. The V gene is TRBV7-3, the J gene TRBJ1-1; maybe TRBD1 (5 bases). V was pared by 5 bases and J by 3 bases, with 13 bases between. CDR1 is SGHTA and CDR2 is FQGTGA in the germline V gene. This CDR3 spans 14 amino acids. CDR3 nucleotide sequence: TGTGCCAGCAGCCCGACGGGGGAGGACACTGAAGCTTTCTTT. Its translation: CASSPTGEDTEAFF.

This chain joins TRBV10-2 and TRBJ2-7, with 8 bases that match TRBD2. J was trimmed by 2 bases and V by 6 bases; bases with no gene match: 12. This CDR3 region has 16 residues. Germline CDR1 WSHSY, CDR2 SAAADI. The DNA of the CDR3 is TGCGCCAGCAGCCCCGTTGTCGAGCGGGGGACCTACGAGCAGTACTTC. Protein sequence: CASSPVVERGTYEQYF.

In the case of this clone: One end of the junction does not line up with germline, which may come from a read error. This chain joins TRBV28 and TRBJ2-7, with 10 bases aligning to TRBD2. The germline CDR1 and CDR2 sequences are MDHEN and SYDVKM. The CDR3 has 15 residues. CDR3 amino acids: CASSLSRTSGYEQYF. In DNA form, the CDR3 reads TGTGCCAGCAGCTTATCCAGGACTAGCGGCTACGAGCAGTACTTC.

The chain employs TRBV27 and TRBJ2-2; D is unresolved. This CDR3 region has 12 residues. Germline CDR1 MNHEY, CDR2 SMNVEV (reference sequence). V lost 0 bases and J lost 7, with 3 bases in between. The CDR3 loop is CASSLSVGELFF. Written as DNA, the CDR3 is TGTGCCAGCAGTTTATCGGTCGGGGAGCTGTTTTTT.

The chain combines TRBV29-1 with TRBJ1-2; D is ambiguous. V dropped 0 bases and J dropped 8 bases, with 16 bases sitting between them. This CDR3 spans 14 amino acids. The germline V gene encodes CDR1 SQVTM and CDR2 ANQGSEA. The CDR3: CSVEEVAGIEGYTF. CDR3 in DNA: TGCAGCGTTGAAGAGGTAGCGGGGATCGAAGGCTACACCTTC.

The chain combines TRBV6-5 with TRBJ2-3; 12 bases match TRBD2. The V and J ends lost 8 bases and 6 bases, in that order; junction bases with no gene match: 6. Germline assignment: CDR1 MNHEY and CDR2 SVGAGI. The CDR3 length is 14 residues. CDR3 sequence reads: CASWTSGVFDTQYF. The CDR3 DNA reads as TGTGCCAGCTGGACTAGCGGGGTCTTCGATACGCAGTATTTT.

The chain links TRBV6-5 to TRBJ2-1; the match to TRBD2 covers 7 bases. CDR3 length: 13 residues. V lost 2 bases, J lost 10 bases, and 5 bases stayed unmatched. Germline-derived CDR1 and CDR2 are MNHEY and SVGAGI. The CDR3 coding sequence is TGTGCCAGCAGTTACGGAGCGGGGCTGGAGCAGTTCTTC. Translated: CASSYGAGLEQFF.

This clone was recorded once. V is TRBV29-1 and J is TRBJ2-1, with D unclear. Germline CDR1 reads SQVTM; CDR2 reads ANQGSEA. Trimming removed 6 bases from V and 5 bases from J, with 14 bases in between. The CDR3 totals 13 residues. Here the CDR3 DNA reads TGCAGCGTCCCGGGTCTAACCAACAATGAGCAGTTCTTC. It specifies CSVPGLTNNEQFF.

The genes are TRBV27 and TRBJ2-7; 9 positions agree with TRBD1. V lost 5 bases to trimming and J lost 3 bases; unmatched junction nucleotides: 8. Germline CDR1 is MNHEY and CDR2 is SMNVEV (reference sequence). The CDR3 is 15 amino acids. CDR3 loop: CASSVLQGAIYEQYF. The CDR3 DNA sequence: TGTGCCAGCAGTGTACTACAGGGGGCGATCTACGAGCAGTACTTC.

The chain is built from TRBV4-3 and TRBJ2-1, with D uncertain. CDR3 length equals 17 residues. V was clipped by 0 bases and J by 3 bases, with 15 bases between them. Germline V lookup: CDR1 LGHNA, CDR2 YSLEER. CDR3 bases: TGCGCCAGCAGCCAAGATCCTGGGGAAGGATACTACAATGAGCAGTTCTTC. Residues: CASSQDPGEGYYNEQFF.

The J gene is TRBJ1-1, the V gene TRBV7-3; no reliable D call. CDR1 is SGHTA, CDR2 FQGTGA, per germline. This CDR3 has 14 residues. Trimming cost V 0 bases and J 7 bases, with 12 bases left between them. CDR3 bases: TGTGCCAGCAGCTTAACTCCACTAAGCTATGAAGCTTTCTTT. Translating gives CASSLTPLSYEAFF. The full variable domain, its missing parts supplied by reference TRBV7-3 and TRBJ1-1, is GAGVSQTPSNKVTEKGKYVELRCDPISGHTALYWYRQSLGQGPEFLIYFQGTGAADDSGLPNDRFFAVRPEGSVSTLKIQRTERGDSAVYLCASSLTPLSYEAFFGQGTRLTVV.

This clone appeared a single time. The rearrangement links TRBV9 to TRBJ2-7; D might be TRBD1 or TRBD2, each matching 5 bases. The CDR3 consists of 18 residues. CDR1 and CDR2 from the germline V gene are SGDLS and YYNGEE. Trimming stripped 0 bases from V and 2 bases from J, with 21 bases between. The CDR3 loop reads CASSVDGGRDGRPYEQYF. CDR3 bases: TGTGCCAGCAGCGTAGATGGGGGAAGGGACGGACGACCCTACGAGCAGTACTTC. The variable domain in full, completed from reference TRBV9 and TRBJ2-7, reads DSGVTQTPKHLITATGQRVTLRCSPRSGDLSVYWYQQSLDQGLQFLIQYYNGEERAKGNILERFSAQQFPDLHSELNLSSLELGDSALYFCASSVDGGRDGRPYEQYFGPGTRLTVT.

The V and J genes are TRBV27 and TRBJ2-1; a weak D match, TRBD2 (5 bases). The V end lost 5 bases, the J end lost 6 bases, and 11 bases lay between the germline ends. The CDR3 is 13 residues long. CDR1 and CDR2 (germline): MNHEY, SMNVEV (reference sequence). CDR3 DNA sequence: TGTGCCAGCAGTGAGGGTTCTCCCAATGAGCAGTTCTTC. Translating gives CASSEGSPNEQFF.

The chain links TRBV18 to TRBJ2-1, with D unclear. The V end was cut by 3 bases, the J end by 0 bases, with 18 bases between. Germline V gives CDR1 KGHSH, CDR2 LQKENI. The CDR3 is 18 residues long. The CDR3 region is CASSPLEFWASSYNEQFF. CDR3 bases: TGTGCCAGCTCACCGCTGGAATTCTGGGCGAGCTCCTACAATGAGCAGTTCTTC.

The gene calls are TRBV9 and TRBJ2-1; tentatively, D is TRBD1 (6 bases). The CDR3 has 13 amino acids. Deletions cut 4 bases from V and 4 bases from J, with 9 bases between. Germline CDR1 is SGDLS and CDR2 is YYNGEE. CDR3 in amino acids: CASSTTGYNEQFF. The CDR3 DNA reads as TGTGCCAGCAGCACTACAGGGTACAATGAGCAGTTCTTC.

The J gene is TRBJ2-5, the V gene TRBV19, with 7 nucleotides matching TRBD2. This CDR3 is built from 12 residues. CDR1 and CDR2 from the germline V gene are LNHDA and SQIVND (reference sequence). J was trimmed by 7 bases and V by 7 bases; bases with no gene match: 6. The DNA for the CDR3 is TGTGCCAGTATGGGAGGGGACGGGACCCAGTACTTC. Translation gives CASMGGDGTQYF.

The chain couples TRBV13 to TRBJ2-5, with 13 bases that match TRBD2. Trimming cost V 5 bases and J 4 bases; bases outside gene matches: 7. The CDR3 has 16 amino acids. Looked up from germline, CDR1 is PRHDT and CDR2 is FYEKMQ (reference sequence). The CDR3 DNA reads TGTGCCAGCAGCCCGGGACTAGCGGGATGGGTAGAGACCCAGTACTTC. Its translation: CASSPGLAGWVETQYF.

This clone showed up just once. The J gene is TRBJ2-1, the V gene TRBV19; D is unclear. In germline, CDR1 is LNHDA, CDR2 SQIVND (reference sequence). The CDR3 sequence is 13 residues long. Trimming took off 1 base at V and 5 bases at J, with 6 bases between the two ends. CDR3 nucleotide sequence: TGTGCCAGTAGTATAGGGGTGAACAATGAGCAGTTCTTC. This gives the protein CASSIGVNNEQFF.

Concerning this clone: The sample has other DNA sequences that encode this CDR3 too. The chain is built from TRBV4-3 and TRBJ2-6, with D perhaps being TRBD1 or TRBD2 (6 bases each). The V gene's germline CDR1 is LGHNA and CDR2 YSLEER. V was pared by 3 bases and J by 0 bases, with 9 bases between. The CDR3 runs 16 residues. The CDR3 DNA reads as TGCGCCAGCAGCCAGGGGGGCGCCTCTGGGGCCAACGTCCTGACTTTC. Amino acid sequence: CASSQGGASGANVLTF.

The CDR3 loop is CASSLGETQYF. The DNA of the CDR3 is TGTGCCAGCAGTTTGGGGGAGACCCAGTACTTC. The chain combines TRBV28 with TRBJ2-5; no reliable D call. Germline V gene sequence: CDR1 MDHEN, CDR2 SYDVKM. The V and J ends lost 3 bases and 5 bases respectively, with 4 bases between them. The CDR3 is 11 amino acids.

J is TRBJ2-5 and V is TRBV19; 9 positions agree with TRBD2. Unmatched junction bases numbered 10, after V lost 3 bases and J lost 5 bases. The CDR3 has 16 amino acids. The germline V gene encodes CDR1 LNHDA and CDR2 SQIVND (reference sequence). CDR3 DNA: TGTGCCAGTAGTATTCTCCTTGGACTAGCGATTGAGACCCAGTACTTC. Its protein product is CASSILLGLAIETQYF.